The TCR beta chain under discussion was sequenced for a study of tumor and adjacent non-tumor tissue in lung cancer. Study-level points and caveats: Patients with more diverse tumor TCRs had worse survival.

This CDR3 is built from 12 residues. Per the germline V gene, CDR1 is MNHEY and CDR2 is SVGAGI. A modified ARM-PCR protocol with three rounds of nested PCR amplified TCRbeta. One entry per CDR3 protein results from TCRdb running MiXCR on the multiplex PCR reads. Of under 250,000 distinct CDR3 sequences detected, about two thirds appear once; the ten largest clones hold less than 25%. As to this clonotype: The antigen remains unidentified. The junction departs from germline at one end; a sequencing error may be responsible.

No cell sorting was done before RNA was extracted from the tissue. Sequences were obtained from lung tumor tissue. This sequence joins TRBV6-5 and TRBJ1-6; possible D gene TRBD1, 5 bases. The sequence came from a man aged 55 to 70 with non-small cell lung cancer. This chain's CDR3 is CANSYGGSPLHF. The CDR3 coding sequence is TGTGCCAACAGTTATGGGGGTTCACCCCTCCACTTT.